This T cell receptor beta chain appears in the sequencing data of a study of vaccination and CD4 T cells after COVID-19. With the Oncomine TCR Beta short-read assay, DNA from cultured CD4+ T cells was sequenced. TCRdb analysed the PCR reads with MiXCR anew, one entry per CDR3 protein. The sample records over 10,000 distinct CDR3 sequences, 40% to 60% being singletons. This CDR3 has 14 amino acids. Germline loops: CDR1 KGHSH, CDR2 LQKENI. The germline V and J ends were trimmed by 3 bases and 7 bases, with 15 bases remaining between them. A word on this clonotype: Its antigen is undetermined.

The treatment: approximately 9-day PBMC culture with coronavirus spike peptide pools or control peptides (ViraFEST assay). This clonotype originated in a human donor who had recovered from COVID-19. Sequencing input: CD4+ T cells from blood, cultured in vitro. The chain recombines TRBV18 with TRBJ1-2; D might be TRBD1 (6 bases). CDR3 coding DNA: TGTGCCAGCTCACCCATGACAGGCCAAGGTGGCTACACCTTC. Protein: CASSPMTGQGGYTF.